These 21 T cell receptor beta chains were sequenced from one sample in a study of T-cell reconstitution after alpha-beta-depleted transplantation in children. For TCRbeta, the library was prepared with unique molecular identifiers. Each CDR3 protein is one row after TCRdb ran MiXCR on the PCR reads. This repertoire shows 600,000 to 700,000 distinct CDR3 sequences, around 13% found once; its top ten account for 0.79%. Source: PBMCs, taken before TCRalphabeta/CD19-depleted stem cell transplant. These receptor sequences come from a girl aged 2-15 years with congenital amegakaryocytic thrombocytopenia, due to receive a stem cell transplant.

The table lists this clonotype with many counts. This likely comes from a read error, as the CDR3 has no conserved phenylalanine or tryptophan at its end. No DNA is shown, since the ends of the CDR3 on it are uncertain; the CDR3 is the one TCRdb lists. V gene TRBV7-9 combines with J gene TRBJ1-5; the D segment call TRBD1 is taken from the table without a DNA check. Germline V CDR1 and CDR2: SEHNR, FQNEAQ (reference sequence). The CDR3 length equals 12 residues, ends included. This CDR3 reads CASSQPDTGQAS.

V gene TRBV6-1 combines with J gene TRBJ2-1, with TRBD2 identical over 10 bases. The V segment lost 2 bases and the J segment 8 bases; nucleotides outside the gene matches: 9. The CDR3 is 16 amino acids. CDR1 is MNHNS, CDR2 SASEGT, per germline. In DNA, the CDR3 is TGTGCCAGCAGTGAATTGGGCCTAGCGGGAGTATATGAGCAGTTCTTC. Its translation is CASSELGLAGVYEQFF.

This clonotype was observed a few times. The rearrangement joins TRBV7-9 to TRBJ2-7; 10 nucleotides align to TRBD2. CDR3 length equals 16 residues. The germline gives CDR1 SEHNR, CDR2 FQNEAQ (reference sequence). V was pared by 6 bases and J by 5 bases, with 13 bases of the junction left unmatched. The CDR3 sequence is CASSFLSGRIENEQYF. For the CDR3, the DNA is TGTGCCAGCAGTTTTCTTAGCGGGAGGATTGAGAACGAGCAGTACTTC.

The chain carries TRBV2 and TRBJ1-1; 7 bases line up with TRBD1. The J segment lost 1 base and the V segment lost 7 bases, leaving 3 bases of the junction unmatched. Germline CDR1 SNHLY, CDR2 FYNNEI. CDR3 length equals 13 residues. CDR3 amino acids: CASNRGPNTEAFF. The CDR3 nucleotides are TGTGCCAGCAACAGGGGACCGAACACTGAAGCTTTCTTT.

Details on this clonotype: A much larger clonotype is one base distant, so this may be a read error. The CDR3: CASSTLAGAAYEQYF. In DNA, the CDR3 is TGTGCCAGCAGTACTTTAGCGGGAGCAGCCTACGAGCAGTACTTC. The chain joins TRBV12-3 or TRBV12-4 to TRBJ2-7; the match to TRBD2 covers 9 bases. V dropped 5 bases and J dropped 2; count of bases not matched to a gene: 7. This CDR3 is 15 amino acids long.

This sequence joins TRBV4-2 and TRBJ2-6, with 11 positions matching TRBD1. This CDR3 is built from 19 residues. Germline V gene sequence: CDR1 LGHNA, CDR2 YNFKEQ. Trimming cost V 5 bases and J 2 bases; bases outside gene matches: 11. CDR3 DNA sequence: TGTGCCAGCAGCGCCCATCGGACAGGGGGCTTACCTGGGGCCAACGTCCTGACTTTC. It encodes CASSAHRTGGLPGANVLTF.

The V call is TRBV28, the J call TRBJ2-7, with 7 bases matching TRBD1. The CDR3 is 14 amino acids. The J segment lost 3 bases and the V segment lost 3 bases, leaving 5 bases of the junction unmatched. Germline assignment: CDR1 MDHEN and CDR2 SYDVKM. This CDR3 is CASSLAQGIYEQYF. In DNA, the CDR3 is TGTGCCAGCAGTTTGGCACAGGGGATCTACGAGCAGTACTTC.

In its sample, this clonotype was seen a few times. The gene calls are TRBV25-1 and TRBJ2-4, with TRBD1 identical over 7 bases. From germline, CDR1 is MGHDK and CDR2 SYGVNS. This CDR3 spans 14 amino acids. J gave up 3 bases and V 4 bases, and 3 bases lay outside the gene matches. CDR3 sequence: CASSARDSKNIQYF. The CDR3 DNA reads TGTGCCAGCAGTGCCCGGGACAGCAAAAACATTCAGTACTTC.

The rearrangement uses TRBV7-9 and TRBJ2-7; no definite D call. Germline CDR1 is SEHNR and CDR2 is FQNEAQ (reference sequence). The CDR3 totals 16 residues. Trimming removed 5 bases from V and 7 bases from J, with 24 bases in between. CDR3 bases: TGTGCCAGCAGCAAAAGGAGACGCTCCCCCCTCCGGGAGCAGTACTTC. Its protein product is CASSKRRRSPLREQYF. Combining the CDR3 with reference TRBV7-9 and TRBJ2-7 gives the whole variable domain DTGVSQNPRHKITKRGQNVTFRCDPISEHNRLYWYRQTLGQGPEFLTYFQNEAQLEKSRLLSDRFSAERPKGSFSTLEIQRTEQGDSAMYLCASSKRRRSPLREQYFGPGTRLTVT.

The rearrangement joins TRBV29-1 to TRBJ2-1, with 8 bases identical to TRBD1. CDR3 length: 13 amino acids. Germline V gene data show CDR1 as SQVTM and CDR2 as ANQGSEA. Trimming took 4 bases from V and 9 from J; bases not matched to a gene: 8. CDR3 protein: CSVGSGTGGEQFF. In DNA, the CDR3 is TGCAGCGTTGGTTCCGGGACAGGCGGTGAGCAGTTCTTC.

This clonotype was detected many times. CDR3 coding DNA: TGCAGTGCTAGTGGGGGACTAGCACATTACAATGAGCAGTTCTTC. Protein sequence: CSASGGLAHYNEQFF. V and J are TRBV20-1 and TRBJ2-1; TRBD2 matches 9 bases. The CDR3 has 15 amino acids. Trimming took 3 bases from V and 4 from J; bases not matched to a gene: 7. Germline V lookup: CDR1 DFQATT, CDR2 SNEGSKA (reference sequence).

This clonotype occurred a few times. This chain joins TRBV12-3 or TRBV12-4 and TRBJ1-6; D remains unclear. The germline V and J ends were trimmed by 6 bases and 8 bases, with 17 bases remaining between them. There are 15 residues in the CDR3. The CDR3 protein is CASSPRFRVDSPLHF. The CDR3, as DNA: TGTGCCAGCAGCCCGCGGTTTAGGGTGGATTCACCCCTCCACTTT.

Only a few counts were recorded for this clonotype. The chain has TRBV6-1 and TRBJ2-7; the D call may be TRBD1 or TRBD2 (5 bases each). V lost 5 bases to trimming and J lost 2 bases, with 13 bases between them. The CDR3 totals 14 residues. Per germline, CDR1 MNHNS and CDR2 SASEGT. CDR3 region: CASSRGDGTYEQYF. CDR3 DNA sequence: TGTGCCAGCAGTCGAGGGGACGGCACCTACGAGCAGTACTTC.

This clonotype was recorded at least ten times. The CDR3 sequence is CASSSYPSTNTGELFF. The CDR3 region has the DNA TGTGCCAGCAGTTCGTACCCATCAACGAACACCGGGGAGCTGTTTTTT. This chain links TRBV6-5 with TRBJ2-2, with unresolved D. The CDR3 totals 16 residues. The germline V gene encodes CDR1 MNHEY and CDR2 SVGAGI. V lost 4 bases to trimming and J lost 0 bases, with 12 bases between them.

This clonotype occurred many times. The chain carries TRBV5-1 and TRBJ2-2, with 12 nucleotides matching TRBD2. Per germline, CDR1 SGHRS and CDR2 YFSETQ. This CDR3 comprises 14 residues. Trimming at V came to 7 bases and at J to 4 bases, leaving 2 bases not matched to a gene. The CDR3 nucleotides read TGCGCCAGCCAACTAGCGGGAGGCACCGGGGAGCTGTTTTTT. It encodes CASQLAGGTGELFF.

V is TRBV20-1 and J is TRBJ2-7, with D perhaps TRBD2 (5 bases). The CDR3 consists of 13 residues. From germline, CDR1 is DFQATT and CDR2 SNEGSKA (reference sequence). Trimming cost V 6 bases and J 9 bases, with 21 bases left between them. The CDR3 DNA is TGCAGTGCGCGACATGAGAGGGCACGAGCGCAGTACTTC. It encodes CSARHERARAQYF.

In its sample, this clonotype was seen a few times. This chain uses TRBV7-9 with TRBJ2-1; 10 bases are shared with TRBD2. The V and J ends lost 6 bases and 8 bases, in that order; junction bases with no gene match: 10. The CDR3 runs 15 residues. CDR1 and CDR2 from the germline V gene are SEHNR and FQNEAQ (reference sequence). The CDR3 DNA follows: TGTGCCAGCAGACTGAGCGGGAGGGGAATCCATGAGCAGTTCTTC. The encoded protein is CASRLSGRGIHEQFF.

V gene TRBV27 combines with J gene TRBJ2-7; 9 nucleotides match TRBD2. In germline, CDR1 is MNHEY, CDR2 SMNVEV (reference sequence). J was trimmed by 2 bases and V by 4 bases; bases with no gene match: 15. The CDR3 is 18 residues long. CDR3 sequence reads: CASSYIGAGGPTTYEQYF. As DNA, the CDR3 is TGTGCCAGCAGTTATATAGGGGCGGGAGGGCCTACGACCTACGAGCAGTACTTC.

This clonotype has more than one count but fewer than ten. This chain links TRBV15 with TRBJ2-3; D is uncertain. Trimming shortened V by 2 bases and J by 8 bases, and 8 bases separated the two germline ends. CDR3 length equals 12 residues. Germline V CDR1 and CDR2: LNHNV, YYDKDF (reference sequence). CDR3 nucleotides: TGTGCCACCAGCAGACCCTTTGGTACGCAGTATTTT. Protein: CATSRPFGTQYF.

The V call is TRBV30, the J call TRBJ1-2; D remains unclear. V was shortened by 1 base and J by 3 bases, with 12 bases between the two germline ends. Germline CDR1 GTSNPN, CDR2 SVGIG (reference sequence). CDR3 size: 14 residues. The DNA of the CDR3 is TGTGCCTGGAGTGGATCCCAGAGATACTATGGCTACACCTTC. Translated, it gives CAWSGSQRYYGYTF.

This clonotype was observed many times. DNA for the CDR3: TGCGCCAGCAGCCGAGAGATGGGACCATACGAGCAGTACTTC. Translation gives CASSREMGPYEQYF. The chain links TRBV5-1 to TRBJ2-7; D tentatively reads TRBD1 or TRBD2 (5 bases each). CDR3 length: 14 amino acids. Trimming cost V 4 bases and J 4 bases, with 15 bases left between them. The germline gives CDR1 SGHRS, CDR2 YFSETQ.